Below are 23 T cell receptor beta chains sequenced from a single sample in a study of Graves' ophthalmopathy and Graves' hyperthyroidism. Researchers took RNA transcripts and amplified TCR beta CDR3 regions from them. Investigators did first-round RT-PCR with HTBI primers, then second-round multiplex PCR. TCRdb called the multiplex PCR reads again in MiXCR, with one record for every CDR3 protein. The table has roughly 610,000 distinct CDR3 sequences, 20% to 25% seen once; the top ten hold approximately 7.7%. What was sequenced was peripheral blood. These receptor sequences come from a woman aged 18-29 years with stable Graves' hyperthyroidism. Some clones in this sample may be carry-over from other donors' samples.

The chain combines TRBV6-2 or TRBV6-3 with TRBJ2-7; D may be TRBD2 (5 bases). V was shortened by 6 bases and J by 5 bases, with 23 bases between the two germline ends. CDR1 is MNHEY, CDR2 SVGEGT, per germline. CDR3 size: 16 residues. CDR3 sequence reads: CASSHGGLSPGNEQYF. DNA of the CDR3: TGTGCCAGCAGCCATGGAGGACTCTCCCCCGGGAACGAGCAGTACTTC.

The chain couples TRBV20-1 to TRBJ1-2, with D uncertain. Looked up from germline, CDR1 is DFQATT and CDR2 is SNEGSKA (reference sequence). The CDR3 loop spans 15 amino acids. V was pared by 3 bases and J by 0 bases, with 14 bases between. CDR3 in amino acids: CSASIGQLANYGYTF. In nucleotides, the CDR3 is TGCAGTGCTAGTATAGGGCAGTTAGCTAACTATGGCTACACCTTC.

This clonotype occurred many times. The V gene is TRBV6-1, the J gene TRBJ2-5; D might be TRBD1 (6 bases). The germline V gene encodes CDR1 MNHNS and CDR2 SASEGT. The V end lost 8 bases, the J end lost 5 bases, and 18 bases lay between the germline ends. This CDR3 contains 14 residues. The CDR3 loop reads CASADRTGYETQYF. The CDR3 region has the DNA TGTGCCAGCGCGGACCGAACAGGGTACGAGACCCAGTACTTC.

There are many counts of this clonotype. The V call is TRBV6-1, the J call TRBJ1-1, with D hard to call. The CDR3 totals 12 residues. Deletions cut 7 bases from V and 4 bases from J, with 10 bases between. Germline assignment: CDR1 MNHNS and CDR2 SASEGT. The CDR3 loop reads CASTAVLTEAFF. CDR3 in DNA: TGTGCCAGCACTGCGGTCCTCACTGAAGCTTTCTTT.

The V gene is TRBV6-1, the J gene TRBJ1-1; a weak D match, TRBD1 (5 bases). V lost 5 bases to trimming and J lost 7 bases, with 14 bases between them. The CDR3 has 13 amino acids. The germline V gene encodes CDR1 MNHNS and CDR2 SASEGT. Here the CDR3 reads CASSRGIGGEAFF. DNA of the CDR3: TGTGCCAGCAGTCGGGGGATTGGTGGTGAAGCTTTCTTT.

CDR3 bases: TGCAGTGCTACCGAACAGGGTGACACTGAAGCTTTCTTT. It yields the protein CSATEQGDTEAFF. The chain combines TRBV20-1 with TRBJ1-1; D is perhaps TRBD1 (6 bases). V lost 4 bases and J lost 3, with 12 bases in between. The CDR3 has 13 amino acids. Looked up from germline, CDR1 is DFQATT and CDR2 is SNEGSKA (reference sequence).

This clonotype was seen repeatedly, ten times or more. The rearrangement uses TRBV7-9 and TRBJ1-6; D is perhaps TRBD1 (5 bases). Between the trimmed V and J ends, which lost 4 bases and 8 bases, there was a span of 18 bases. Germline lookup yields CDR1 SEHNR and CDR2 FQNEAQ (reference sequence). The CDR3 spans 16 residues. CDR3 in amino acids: CASSYPLQGSDSPLHF. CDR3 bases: TGTGCCAGCAGCTACCCCCTGCAGGGCTCGGATTCACCCCTCCACTTT.

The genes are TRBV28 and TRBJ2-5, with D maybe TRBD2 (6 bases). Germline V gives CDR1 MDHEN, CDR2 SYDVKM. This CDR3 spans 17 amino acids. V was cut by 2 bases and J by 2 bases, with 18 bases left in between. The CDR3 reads CASSLPPRGYRQETQYF. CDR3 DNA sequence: TGTGCCAGCAGTTTACCCCCCCGGGGGTACCGGCAAGAGACCCAGTACTTC.

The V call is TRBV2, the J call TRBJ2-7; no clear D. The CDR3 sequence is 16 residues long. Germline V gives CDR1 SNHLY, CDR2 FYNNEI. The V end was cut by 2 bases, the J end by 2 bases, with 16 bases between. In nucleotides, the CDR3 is TGTGCCAGCAGTGAATTAAGCTGGCAGCCGGCCTACGAGCAGTACTTC. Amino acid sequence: CASSELSWQPAYEQYF.

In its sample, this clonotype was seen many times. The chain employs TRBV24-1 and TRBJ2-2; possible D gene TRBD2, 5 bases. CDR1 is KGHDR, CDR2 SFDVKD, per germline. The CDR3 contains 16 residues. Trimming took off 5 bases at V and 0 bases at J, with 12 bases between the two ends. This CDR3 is CATSGGPLTNTGELFF. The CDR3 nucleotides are TGTGCCACCAGTGGCGGGCCCCTTACGAACACCGGGGAGCTGTTTTTT.

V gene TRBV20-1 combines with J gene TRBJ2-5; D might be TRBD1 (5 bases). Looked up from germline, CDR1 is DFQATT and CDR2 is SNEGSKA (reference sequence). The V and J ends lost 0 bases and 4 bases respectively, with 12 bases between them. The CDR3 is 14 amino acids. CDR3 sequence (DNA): TGCAGTGCTAGAGATCGAAGGGGTAGAGAGACCCAGTACTTC. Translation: CSARDRRGRETQYF.

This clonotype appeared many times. In nucleotides, the CDR3 is TGTGCCAGCAGTTACTCCGGGGTCCTGGGACTAGCGCTCTACGAGCAGTACTTC. Translating it yields CASSYSGVLGLALYEQYF. This chain uses TRBV6-2 or TRBV6-3 with TRBJ2-7; 10 bases line up with TRBD2. J was trimmed by 3 bases and V by 0 bases; bases with no gene match: 11. The CDR3 loop spans 18 amino acids. Germline CDR1 MNHEY, CDR2 SVGEGT.

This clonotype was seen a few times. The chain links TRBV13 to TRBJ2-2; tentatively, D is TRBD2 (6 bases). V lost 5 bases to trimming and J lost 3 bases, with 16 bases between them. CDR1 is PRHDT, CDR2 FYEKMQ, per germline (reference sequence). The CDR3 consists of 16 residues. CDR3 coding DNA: TGTGCCAGCAGCAACGGCCGGGGGTCCTACACCGGGGAGCTGTTTTTT. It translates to CASSNGRGSYTGELFF.

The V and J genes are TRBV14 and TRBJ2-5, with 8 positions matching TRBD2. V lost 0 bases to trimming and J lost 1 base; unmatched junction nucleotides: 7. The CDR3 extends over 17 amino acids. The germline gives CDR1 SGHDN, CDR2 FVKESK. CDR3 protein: CASSQDIFTSGQETQYF. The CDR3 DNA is TGTGCCAGCAGCCAAGATATCTTCACTAGCGGCCAAGAGACCCAGTACTTC.

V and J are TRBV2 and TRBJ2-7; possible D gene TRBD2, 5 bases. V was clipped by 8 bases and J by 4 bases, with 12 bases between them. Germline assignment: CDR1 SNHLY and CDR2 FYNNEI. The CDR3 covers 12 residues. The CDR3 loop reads CASSRTLYEQYF. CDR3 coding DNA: TGTGCCAGCTCCCGGACTCTTTACGAGCAGTACTTC.

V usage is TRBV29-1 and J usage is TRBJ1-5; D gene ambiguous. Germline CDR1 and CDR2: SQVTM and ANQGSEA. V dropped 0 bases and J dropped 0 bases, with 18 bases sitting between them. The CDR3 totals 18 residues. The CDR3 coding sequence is TGCAGCGTTGAAGACCCCGGTTGGACGGATCTTAGCAATCAGCCCCAGCATTTT. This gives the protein CSVEDPGWTDLSNQPQHF. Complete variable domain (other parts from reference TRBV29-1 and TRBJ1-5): SAVISQKPSRDICQRGTSLTIQCQVDSQVTMMFWYRQQPGQSLTLIATANQGSEATYESGFVIDKFPISRPNLTFSTLTVSNMSPEDSSIYLCSVEDPGWTDLSNQPQHFGDGTRLSIL.

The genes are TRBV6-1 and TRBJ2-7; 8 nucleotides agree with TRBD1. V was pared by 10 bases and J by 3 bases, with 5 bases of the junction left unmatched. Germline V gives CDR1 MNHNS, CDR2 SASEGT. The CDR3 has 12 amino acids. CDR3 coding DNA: TGTGCCACCGCGGACAGGGTCTACGAGCAGTACTTC. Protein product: CATADRVYEQYF.

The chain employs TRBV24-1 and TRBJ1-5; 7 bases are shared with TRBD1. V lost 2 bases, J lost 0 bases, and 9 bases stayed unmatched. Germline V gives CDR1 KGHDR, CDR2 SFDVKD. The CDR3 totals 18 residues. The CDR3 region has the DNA TGTGCCACCAGTGATTCCCCAGGGGGTCCTGGTAGCAATCAGCCCCAGCATTTT. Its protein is CATSDSPGGPGSNQPQHF.

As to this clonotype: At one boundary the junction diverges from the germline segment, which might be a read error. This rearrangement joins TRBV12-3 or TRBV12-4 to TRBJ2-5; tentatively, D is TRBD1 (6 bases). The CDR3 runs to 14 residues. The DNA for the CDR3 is TGTGCCACCAGTGACCAAGGACAGCGGGAGACCCAGTACTTC. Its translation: CATSDQGQRETQYF.

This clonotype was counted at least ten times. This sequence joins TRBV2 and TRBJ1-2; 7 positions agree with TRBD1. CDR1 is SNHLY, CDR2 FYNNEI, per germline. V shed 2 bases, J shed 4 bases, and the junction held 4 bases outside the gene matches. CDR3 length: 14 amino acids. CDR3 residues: CASSETGESYGYTF. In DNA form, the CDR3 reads TGTGCCAGCAGTGAAACAGGGGAGTCCTATGGCTACACCTTC.

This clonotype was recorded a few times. CDR3 coding DNA: TGTGCCAATAGGGCTGCCAGGGGATTTTTCTCTTACGAGCAGTACTTC. Protein: CANRAARGFFSYEQYF. The chain carries TRBV10-3 and TRBJ2-7; a weak D match, TRBD1 (6 bases). The germline V and J ends were trimmed by 10 bases and 4 bases, with 26 bases remaining between them. Germline V gene data show CDR1 as ENHRY and CDR2 as SYGVKD. The CDR3 has 16 amino acids.

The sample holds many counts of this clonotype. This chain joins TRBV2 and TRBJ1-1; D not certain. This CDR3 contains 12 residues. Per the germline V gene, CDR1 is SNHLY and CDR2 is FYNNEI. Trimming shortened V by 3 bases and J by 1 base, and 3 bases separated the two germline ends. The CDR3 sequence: CASSEQNTEAFF. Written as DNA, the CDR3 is TGTGCCAGCAGTGAGCAGAACACTGAAGCTTTCTTT.

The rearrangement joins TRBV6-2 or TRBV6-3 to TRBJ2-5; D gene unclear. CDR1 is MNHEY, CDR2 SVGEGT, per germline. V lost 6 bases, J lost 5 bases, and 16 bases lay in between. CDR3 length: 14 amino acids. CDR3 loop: CASRPDTDRETQYF. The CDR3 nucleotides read TGTGCCAGCAGACCTGACACGGACCGGGAGACCCAGTACTTC.